The 20 T cell receptor beta chains reported below all come from one sample, sequenced in a study of neoadjuvant nivolumab and ipilimumab in lung cancer. Assay used: immunoSEQ multiplex PCR; TCRdb lists only in-frame clones, some missing. The profile shows thousands of clones, around 88% of them singletons. The source material was tumor tissue, sampled after neoadjuvant nivolumab, alone or with ipilimumab, at or shortly before surgery. The source is an adult with non-small cell lung cancer.

The chain has TRBV11-1 and TRBJ2-5, with TRBD1 as a possible D gene (6 bases). CDR3 size: 13 residues. The V and J ends lost 5 bases and 4 bases respectively, with 11 bases between them. Germline CDR1 SGHAT, CDR2 FQDESV (reference sequence). CDR3 loop: CASSPQGSETQYF. CDR3 DNA sequence: TGTGCCAGCAGCCCGCAGGGGTCAGAGACCCAGTACTTC.

V is TRBV7-2 and J is TRBJ1-1, with D maybe TRBD1 (6 bases). The CDR3 covers 14 residues. V shed 3 bases and J shed 8 bases, with 16 bases lying between them. CDR1 and CDR2 from the germline V gene are SGHTA and FQGNSA. CDR3 sequence reads: CASSFNRDNREAFF. CDR3 coding DNA: TGTGCCAGCAGCTTTAACCGGGACAACCGAGAAGCTTTCTTT. The whole variable domain, remainder taken from reference TRBV7-2 and TRBJ1-1, is GAGVSQSPSNKVTEKGKDVELRCDPISGHTALYWYRQSLGQGLEFLIYFQGNSAPDKSGLPSDRFSAERTGGSVSTLTIQRTQQEDSAVYLCASSFNRDNREAFFGQGTRLTVV.

The chain links TRBV7-2 to TRBJ1-2; TRBD1 aligns across 8 bases. CDR1 and CDR2 from the germline V gene are SGHTA and FQGNSA. With 3 bases clipped from V and 3 bases from J, the junction kept 0 bases outside the gene matches. CDR3 length: 13 amino acids. CDR3 DNA sequence: TGTGCCAGCAGCTTGGACAGGGACTATGGCTACACCTTC. Amino acids: CASSLDRDYGYTF.

In nucleotides, the CDR3 is TGTGCCATCAGTGATAAGGGACAGGGGGCAGAAGAGCAGTACTTC. It specifies CAISDKGQGAEEQYF. The V gene is TRBV10-3, the J gene TRBJ2-7, with 12 bases aligning to TRBD1. Germline values: CDR1 ENHRY, CDR2 SYGVKD. There are 15 residues in the CDR3. The V gene end was trimmed by 3 bases and the J gene end by 7 bases; junction bases not matched to a gene: 7.

In this sample, this clone turned up a few times. The chain links TRBV6-5 to TRBJ1-2; weak D call: TRBD1 (6 bases). V was clipped by 3 bases and J by 6 bases, with 11 bases between them. The CDR3 covers 13 residues. Looked up from germline, CDR1 is MNHEY and CDR2 is SVGAGI. The CDR3 protein is CASSYGGADGYTF. The CDR3 DNA reads as TGTGCCAGCAGTTATGGGGGGGCAGATGGCTACACCTTC.

This clone was seen once. CDR3 nucleotides: TGCGCCAGCAGCTTGGCCGGGACAGTCTCTGGGGCCAACGTCCTGACTTTC. Its protein is CASSLAGTVSGANVLTF. This chain joins TRBV5-1 and TRBJ2-6; 7 bases line up with TRBD1. The CDR3 is 17 amino acids. Germline CDR1 reads SGHRS; CDR2 reads YFSETQ. With 0 bases clipped from V and 0 bases from J, the junction kept 3 bases outside the gene matches.

The V and J genes are TRBV5-1 and TRBJ2-7; 7 nucleotides match TRBD1. Trimming at V came to 0 bases and at J to 6 bases, leaving 9 bases not matched to a gene. The CDR3 runs 15 residues. Germline loops: CDR1 SGHRS, CDR2 YFSETQ. The CDR3 DNA follows: TGCGCCAGCAGCTTGGTCGGCGACAGGGATGCCGAGCAGTACTTC. Protein product: CASSLVGDRDAEQYF.

The V gene is TRBV5-1, the J gene TRBJ2-2, with 7 bases aligning to TRBD1. Germline CDR1 reads SGHRS; CDR2 reads YFSETQ. V shed 1 base, J shed 5 bases, and the junction held 8 bases outside the gene matches. CDR3 length equals 16 residues. The CDR3 bases are TGCGCCAGCAGCTTGCTCGGGACAGACGGAACCGGGGAGCTGTTTTTT. It specifies CASSLLGTDGTGELFF.

The sample holds one count of this clone. The chain employs TRBV5-1 and TRBJ1-1; TRBD1 is a possible D gene (6 bases). Between the trimmed V and J ends, which lost 4 bases and 4 bases, there was a span of 11 bases. This CDR3 spans 13 amino acids. Germline CDR1 reads SGHRS; CDR2 reads YFSETQ. CDR3 DNA sequence: TGCGCCAGCAGCAGCGGGACAACCACTGAAGCTTTCTTT. Protein sequence: CASSSGTTTEAFF.

The genes are TRBV11-2 and TRBJ2-3; D possibly matches TRBD1 or TRBD2 (5 bases each). The V gene lost 5 bases and the J gene lost 11 bases, with 17 bases spanning the gap. The CDR3 is made up of 13 amino acids. Germline CDR1 reads SGHAT; CDR2 reads FQNNGV. The CDR3 reads CASSLFRGPMQYF. In nucleotides, the CDR3 is TGTGCCAGCAGCCTATTCCGGGGCCCCATGCAGTATTTT.

The rearrangement links TRBV5-4 to TRBJ1-1; D remains unclear. CDR3 length: 14 residues. Trimming left V 0 bases short and J 1 base short, with 7 bases between. Germline values: CDR1 SGHNT, CDR2 YYREEE (reference sequence). The CDR3: CASSLAVGNTEAFF. CDR3 nucleotide sequence: TGTGCCAGCAGCTTGGCCGTGGGGAACACTGAAGCTTTCTTT.

The V and J genes are TRBV10-3 and TRBJ2-7; 9 bases align to TRBD2. The CDR3 consists of 14 residues. From germline, CDR1 is ENHRY and CDR2 SYGVKD. V lost 4 bases to trimming and J lost 4 bases; unmatched junction nucleotides: 5. CDR3 region: CAISGAGGPYEQYF. DNA for the CDR3: TGTGCCATCAGTGGGGCGGGGGGGCCGTACGAGCAGTACTTC.

J is TRBJ1-1 and V is TRBV4-1; D is unclear. The CDR3 is 14 residues long. Between the trimmed V and J ends, which lost 4 bases and 1 base, there was a span of 10 bases. The germline V gene encodes CDR1 MGHRA and CDR2 YSYEKL. The CDR3 DNA reads as TGCGCCAGCAGCCCCAAAGGAGGGAACACTGAAGCTTTCTTT. This gives the protein CASSPKGGNTEAFF.

This chain uses TRBV6-6 with TRBJ1-2; 8 bases fit TRBD1. CDR1 is MNHNY, CDR2 SVGAGI, per germline (reference sequence). The CDR3 is 16 amino acids. Trimming at V came to 2 bases and at J to 6 bases, leaving 11 bases not matched to a gene. The CDR3 DNA follows: TGTGCCAGCAGTTACCGAGGACAGGGCAAATGGAATGGCTACACCTTC. It codes for CASSYRGQGKWNGYTF.

The J gene is TRBJ1-6, the V gene TRBV6-6; 8 nucleotides agree with TRBD1. The trim removed 5 bases at V and 9 bases at J, leaving 9 bases unmatched. The germline CDR1 and CDR2 sequences are MNHNY and SVGAGI (reference sequence). The CDR3 covers 15 residues. Here the CDR3 reads CASSPYDRGGSPLHF. In DNA form, the CDR3 reads TGTGCCAGCAGTCCATATGACAGGGGCGGTTCACCCCTCCACTTT.

This chain links TRBV5-1 with TRBJ2-7; possible D gene TRBD1, 6 bases. Germline CDR1 is SGHRS and CDR2 is YFSETQ. The CDR3 has 14 residues. V was pared by 7 bases and J by 0 bases, with 14 bases between. The CDR3: CASYRDTTSYEQYF. The CDR3 bases are TGCGCCAGCTACCGGGACACAACCTCCTACGAGCAGTACTTC.

The rearrangement links TRBV30 to TRBJ2-3, with 10 bases that match TRBD2. V trimming: 3 bases; J trimming: 3 bases; junction bases outside the gene matches: 6. Germline CDR1 and CDR2: GTSNPN and SVGIG (reference sequence). The CDR3 runs 15 residues. The CDR3 DNA reads TGTGCCTGGAGGTGGAGCGGGGGGGCAACAGATACGCAGTATTTT. It is translated as CAWRWSGGATDTQYF.

CDR3 bases: TGTGCCAGCCAGGGCTGGCAGAGCTACGAGCAGTACTTC. Residues: CASQGWQSYEQYF. V usage is TRBV7-2 and J usage is TRBJ2-7; TRBD1 is a possible D gene (5 bases). There are 13 residues in the CDR3. The V gene lost 8 bases and the J gene lost 3 bases, with 14 bases spanning the gap. The germline V gene encodes CDR1 SGHTA and CDR2 FQGNSA.

The chain recombines TRBV13 with TRBJ2-3, with 9 bases identical to TRBD2. Germline-derived CDR1 and CDR2 are PRHDT and FYEKMQ (reference sequence). Trimming at V came to 5 bases and at J to 5 bases, leaving 8 bases not matched to a gene. This CDR3 region has 15 residues. This CDR3 is CASSPFGLAIDTQYF. CDR3 bases: TGTGCCAGCAGCCCCTTCGGACTAGCGATAGATACGCAGTATTTT.

V usage is TRBV7-8 and J usage is TRBJ1-1, with D perhaps matching TRBD1 (5 bases). CDR3 length: 13 amino acids. V was cut by 7 bases and J by 7 bases, with 16 bases left in between. The germline V gene encodes CDR1 SGHVS and CDR2 FQNEAQ. The CDR3 is CASTPRGEYEAFF. The CDR3 DNA reads TGTGCCAGCACCCCTAGAGGGGAGTATGAAGCTTTCTTT.